This T cell receptor beta chain was captured by sequencing in a study of CD8+CD57+ T cells in acquired aplastic anemia. The TCR beta profiling, which covered VDJ combination and CDR3 sequence, was carried out using genomic DNA as the template. TCRdb analysed the reads with MiXCR anew, one entry per CDR3 protein. Of 75,000 to 90,000 distinct CDR3 sequences in the sample, less than 60% were seen once. With respect to this clonotype: Its specificity is not known.

Findings and limits, study-wide: Patients and controls were not found to differ significantly in CD8+ Simpson's diversity.

The CDR3 contains 14 residues. V lost 7 bases to trimming and J lost 8 bases, with 20 bases between them. This TCR was sampled from a human donor in good health, serving as a control. The sequenced sample was sorted CD4+, CD8+, or CD8+CD57+ T cells (not recorded which) from PBMCs. The V gene is TRBV12-3 or TRBV12-4, the J gene TRBJ1-2; no clear D gene. CDR3 DNA sequence: TGTGCCAGCACCCCAATCCCCGATTCGGGGGGCTACACCTTC. This gives the protein CASTPIPDSGGYTF.